Shown below are 3 T cell receptor beta chains from a single sample sequenced in a study of T cell responses to AZD1222 COVID-19 vaccine. The assay was immunoSEQ multiplex PCR, and TCRdb's table has in-frame clones only and misses some. Of around 100,000 clones listed, over 70% were seen once; the top ten hold less than 9.5%. The material sequenced was peripheral blood, taken on day 0 of AZD1222 vaccination. Receptors were obtained from an adult in good health.

The chain couples TRBV7-2 to TRBJ2-3, with 9 bases identical to TRBD2. This CDR3 contains 19 residues. Germline CDR1 reads SGHTA; CDR2 reads FQGNSA. Losses at the gene ends were 1 base for V and 4 bases for J; bases not matched to a gene: 15. CDR3 coding DNA: TGTGCCAGCAGCTTAGAAGGGAGCGGGAGGTTCGGGACCGCAGATACGCAGTATTTT. The encoded protein is CASSLEGSGRFGTADTQYF.

The J gene is TRBJ1-4, the V gene TRBV7-2; unclear D gene. Trimming left V 3 bases short and J 0 bases short, with 5 bases between. Per the germline V gene, CDR1 is SGHTA and CDR2 is FQGNSA. The CDR3 totals 14 residues. CDR3 nucleotide sequence: TGTGCCAGCAGCTTCCAGCCAACTAATGAAAAACTGTTTTTT. Amino acid sequence: CASSFQPTNEKLFF.

This sequence joins TRBV28 and TRBJ2-5; 8 nucleotides line up with TRBD2. J was trimmed by 5 bases and V by 5 bases; bases with no gene match: 7. This CDR3 has 14 amino acids. Germline V gene sequence: CDR1 MDHEN, CDR2 SYDVKM. The CDR3 DNA reads as TGTGCCAGCAGTACCTTCGGGAGGGCGGAGACCCAGTACTTC. It yields the protein CASSTFGRAETQYF.